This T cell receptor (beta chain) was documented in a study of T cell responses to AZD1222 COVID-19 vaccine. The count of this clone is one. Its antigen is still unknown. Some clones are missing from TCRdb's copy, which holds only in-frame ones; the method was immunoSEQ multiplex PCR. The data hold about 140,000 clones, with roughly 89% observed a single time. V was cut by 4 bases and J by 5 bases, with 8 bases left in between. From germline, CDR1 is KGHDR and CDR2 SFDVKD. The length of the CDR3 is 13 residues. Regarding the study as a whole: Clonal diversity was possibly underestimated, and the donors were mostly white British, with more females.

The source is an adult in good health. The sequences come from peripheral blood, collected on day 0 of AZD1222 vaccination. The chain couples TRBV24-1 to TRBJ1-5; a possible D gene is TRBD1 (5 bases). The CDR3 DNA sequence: TGTGCCACCAGTGACACAGGCTATCAGCCCCAGCATTTT. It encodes CATSDTGYQPQHF.